The 6 T cell receptor beta chains given below trace back to one sample, sequenced in a study of technical replicates of blood from a few donors. Using immunoSEQ multiplex PCR, the repertoire was profiled, and TCRdb retains in-frame clones only, with some absent. The sample lists approximately 73,000 clones, approximately 90% occurring once. What was sequenced was T cells isolated from PBMCs. The receptors were gathered from a human donor in good health.

The V gene is TRBV9, the J gene TRBJ2-1; 11 bases agree with TRBD2. This CDR3 region has 16 residues. The ends lost 3 bases at V and 7 bases at J; junction bases unmatched: 9. Per the germline V gene, CDR1 is SGDLS and CDR2 is YYNGEE. CDR3: CASSGTSGFARNEQFF. The CDR3 coding sequence is TGTGCCAGCAGCGGGACTAGCGGGTTTGCGAGGAATGAGCAGTTCTTC.

The J gene is TRBJ2-2, the V gene TRBV5-1; 11 nucleotides align to TRBD2. Germline V CDR1 and CDR2: SGHRS, YFSETQ. With V trimmed by 4 bases and J by 4 bases, 6 bases remained unmatched. This CDR3 contains 16 residues. CDR3 loop: CASSETSGRGTGELFF. Here the CDR3 DNA reads TGCGCCAGCAGCGAAACTAGCGGGAGAGGCACCGGGGAGCTGTTTTTT.

The chain couples TRBV10-2 to TRBJ2-1; D is perhaps TRBD1 (6 bases). Trimming took off 2 bases at V and 6 bases at J, with 8 bases between the two ends. The CDR3 is 13 amino acids. Per germline, CDR1 WSHSY and CDR2 SAAADI. In nucleotides, the CDR3 is TGCGCCAGCAGTGAGGGACAGCTCAATGAGCAGTTCTTC. Translating gives CASSEGQLNEQFF.

The chain couples TRBV6-1 to TRBJ1-2; D uncertain. Trimming removed 2 bases from V and 4 bases from J, with 14 bases in between. The CDR3 contains 15 residues. Germline V gene data show CDR1 as MNHNS and CDR2 as SASEGT. CDR3 residues: CASSENPRGAYGYTF. CDR3 DNA: TGTGCCAGCAGTGAAAACCCCCGCGGCGCCTATGGCTACACCTTC.

The chain carries TRBV11-2 and TRBJ2-1; 12 bases line up with TRBD2. The germline gives CDR1 SGHAT, CDR2 FQNNGV. The CDR3 has 15 amino acids. The ends lost 2 bases at V and 4 bases at J; junction bases unmatched: 0. The chain's CDR3 is CASSLLAGGYNEQFF. The CDR3 DNA reads TGTGCCAGCAGCTTACTAGCGGGAGGGTACAATGAGCAGTTCTTC. Drawing the rest from reference TRBV11-2 and TRBJ2-1, the complete variable domain is EAGVAQSPRYKIIEKRQSVAFWCNPISGHATLYWYQQILGQGPKLLIQFQNNGVVDDSQLPKDRFSAERLKGVDSTLKIQPAKLEDSAVYLCASSLLAGGYNEQFFGPGTRLTVL.

This clone has only a few counts. The chain has TRBV10-1 and TRBJ2-1; D is perhaps TRBD2 (7 bases). Between the trimmed V and J ends, which lost 1 base and 5 bases, there was a span of 12 bases. Germline V CDR1 and CDR2: WNHNN, SYGVQD (reference sequence). The CDR3 has 15 residues. CDR3 residues: CASSEWRGGHNEQFF. For the CDR3, the DNA is TGCGCCAGCAGTGAGTGGAGGGGGGGACACAATGAGCAGTTCTTC.